This passage covers 20 T cell receptor beta chains from one sample sequenced in a study of OX40 agonist ivuxolimab in advanced cancers. Using immunoSEQ multiplex PCR, the repertoire was profiled, and TCRdb retains in-frame clones only, with some absent. The table shows around 67,000 clones, with 80% occurring only once. The sample here was CD4+ or CD8+ T cells sorted from blood, taken in a trial of the OX40 agonist ivuxolimab. The receptors come from an adult with an advanced solid tumor such as melanoma, head and neck, liver or kidney cancer.

This chain joins TRBV7-6 and TRBJ1-6; D perhaps matches TRBD1 (5 bases). V shed 5 bases and J shed 1 base, with 12 bases lying between them. The CDR3 spans 16 residues. Germline values: CDR1 SGHVS, CDR2 FNYEAQ. CDR3 amino acids: CASSRGGGSYNSPLHF. CDR3 DNA sequence: TGTGCCAGCAGCCGCGGCGGGGGTTCCTATAATTCACCCCTCCACTTT.

The rearrangement joins TRBV2 to TRBJ2-7, with a tentative D call TRBD1 (6 bases). The CDR3 totals 13 residues. The V gene lost 4 bases and the J gene lost 3 bases, with 10 bases spanning the gap. CDR1 and CDR2 (germline): SNHLY, FYNNEI. The CDR3 bases are TGTGCCAGCAGTGGCACAGGGTTCTACGAGCAGTACTTC. Translating it yields CASSGTGFYEQYF.

The chain links TRBV18 to TRBJ1-1; D is undetermined. CDR3 length equals 14 residues. Per the germline V gene, CDR1 is KGHSH and CDR2 is LQKENI. Trimming cost V 1 base and J 6 bases, with 12 bases left between them. The CDR3: CASSPRKGVAEAFF. CDR3 nucleotides: TGTGCCAGCTCACCACGAAAGGGAGTAGCTGAAGCTTTCTTT.

This clone was counted only a few times. The rearrangement uses TRBV6-6 and TRBJ1-1; TRBD1 agrees at 7 bases. J lost 4 bases, V lost 6 bases, and 2 bases had no gene match. CDR1 MNHNY and CDR2 SVGAGI come from the germline V gene (reference sequence). The length of the CDR3 is 12 residues. The CDR3 region is CASRAGGTEAFF. CDR3 DNA: TGTGCCAGCAGGGCAGGGGGCACTGAAGCTTTCTTT.

The chain recombines TRBV19 with TRBJ2-2; D gene ambiguous. This CDR3 contains 13 residues. CDR1 is LNHDA and CDR2 is SQIVND in the germline V gene (reference sequence). V lost 6 bases and J lost 5, with 10 bases in between. CDR3 bases: TGTGCCAGTAGGGGCAGGTCGACCGGGGAGCTGTTTTTT. Translating it yields CASRGRSTGELFF.

This clone has a single count. This chain connects TRBV27 to TRBJ1-2; 8 bases are shared with TRBD1. The CDR3 loop spans 14 amino acids. Germline V gene data show CDR1 as MNHEY and CDR2 as SMNVEV (reference sequence). Trimming took 3 bases from V and 8 from J; bases not matched to a gene: 8. As DNA, the CDR3 is TGTGCCAGCAGTTTTCTGCAGGGGGCCGGGGGCTACACCTTC. It translates to CASSFLQGAGGYTF.

This chain joins TRBV5-4 and TRBJ2-7, with 7 bases that match TRBD2. Germline V gene data show CDR1 as SGHNT and CDR2 as YYREEE (reference sequence). The CDR3 sequence is 14 residues long. V shed 4 bases, J shed 4 bases, and the junction held 8 bases outside the gene matches. The CDR3 DNA reads as TGTGCCAGCAGCCAAATGGTGGGGGGGTACGAGCAGTACTTC. This encodes CASSQMVGGYEQYF.

This clone came up a few times. This chain joins TRBV30 and TRBJ2-1, with D uncertain. V lost 6 bases and J 4 bases, leaving 19 bases between the germline ends. The CDR3 length is 15 residues. In germline, CDR1 is GTSNPN, CDR2 SVGIG (reference sequence). As DNA, the CDR3 is TGTGCCTGTAATGACGCGAGCTCGACGTACAATGAGCAGTTCTTC. Amino acids: CACNDASSTYNEQFF.

In this sample, this clone turned up a few times. V usage is TRBV11-3 and J usage is TRBJ1-6; D is ambiguous. Trimming removed 0 bases at V and 9 bases at J, with 6 bases between. This CDR3 contains 13 residues. CDR1 is SGHNT, CDR2 YENEEA, per germline. The DNA of the CDR3 is TGTGCCAGCAGCTTAGAGGGGTCTTCACCCCTCCACTTT. Translated: CASSLEGSSPLHF.

The V call is TRBV30, the J call TRBJ2-2, with D maybe TRBD1 (7 bases). Germline loops: CDR1 GTSNPN, CDR2 SVGIG (reference sequence). CDR3 size: 11 residues. Trimming left V 7 bases short and J 6 bases short, with 9 bases between. The CDR3 sequence: CAFRGAGELFF. In nucleotides, the CDR3 is TGTGCCTTCAGGGGGGCCGGGGAGCTGTTTTTT.

The chain couples TRBV6-4 to TRBJ2-4; 11 nucleotides line up with TRBD2. V was clipped by 3 bases and J by 7 bases; unmatched bases: 8. Germline V CDR1 and CDR2: MRHNA, SNTAGT. The CDR3 spans 16 residues. The CDR3 region is CASSETLTSGVNIQYF. The CDR3, as DNA: TGTGCCAGCAGTGAGACCCTGACTAGCGGGGTGAACATTCAGTACTTC.

This chain connects TRBV6-5 to TRBJ2-7, with D possibly matching TRBD1 (5 bases). This CDR3 spans 14 amino acids. V lost 5 bases and J 4 bases, leaving 15 bases between the germline ends. CDR1 is MNHEY, CDR2 SVGAGI, per germline. The CDR3 loop reads CASSPRRPGYEQYF. CDR3 nucleotides: TGTGCCAGCAGTCCCAGGCGGCCAGGGTACGAGCAGTACTTC.

The J gene is TRBJ2-7, the V gene TRBV5-4, with D perhaps matching TRBD1 (6 bases). This CDR3 has 16 amino acids. V dropped 4 bases and J dropped 2 bases, with 19 bases sitting between them. Germline lookup yields CDR1 SGHNT and CDR2 YYREEE (reference sequence). CDR3 DNA: TGTGCCAGCAGCCGAGGGCAGGGGCGCGAAACCTACGAGCAGTACTTC. Amino acid sequence: CASSRGQGRETYEQYF.

J is TRBJ2-3 and V is TRBV2; no firm D call. V dropped 5 bases and J dropped 2 bases, with 2 bases sitting between them. CDR3 length: 11 amino acids. Germline CDR1 reads SNHLY; CDR2 reads FYNNEI. In DNA, the CDR3 is TGTGCCAGCAGTTTCACAGATACGCAGTATTTT. Its translation: CASSFTDTQYF.

The chain uses TRBV5-6 and TRBJ2-7; TRBD2 agrees at 9 bases. V shed 4 bases, J shed 2 bases, and the junction held 7 bases outside the gene matches. Germline CDR1 reads SGHDT; CDR2 reads YYEEEE. The CDR3 covers 15 residues. This CDR3 is CASSLVSSGAYEQYF. The CDR3 DNA is TGTGCCAGCAGCCTTGTCTCTAGCGGGGCCTACGAGCAGTACTTC.

The V and J genes are TRBV18 and TRBJ1-2; D is unclear. Per germline, CDR1 KGHSH and CDR2 LQKENI. The CDR3 consists of 15 residues. Trimming shortened V by 3 bases and J by 9 bases, and 20 bases separated the two germline ends. In DNA, the CDR3 is TGTGCCAGCTCACCTAATGGGCCCTCCGTCCATAGCTACACCTTC. As protein: CASSPNGPSVHSYTF.

This chain joins TRBV6-1 and TRBJ2-7, with 11 bases lining up with TRBD1. The CDR3 covers 15 residues. The V segment lost 0 bases and the J segment 6 bases; nucleotides outside the gene matches: 4. CDR1 is MNHNS, CDR2 SASEGT, per germline. CDR3 nucleotide sequence: TGTGCCAGCAGTGAAGCCGGACAGGGGGCGGGCGAGCAGTACTTC. Residues: CASSEAGQGAGEQYF.

V is TRBV2 and J is TRBJ1-2; 8 positions agree with TRBD1. The CDR3 is 18 amino acids. Trimming took 1 base from V and 2 from J; bases not matched to a gene: 12. CDR1 SNHLY and CDR2 FYNNEI come from the germline V gene. CDR3 loop: CASSEDGQGAFSNYGYTF. The CDR3, as DNA: TGTGCCAGCAGTGAAGATGGGCAGGGGGCTTTCTCAAACTATGGCTACACCTTC.

This chain links TRBV5-4 with TRBJ2-5; 7 bases are shared with TRBD2. CDR3 size: 15 residues. Trimming cost V 5 bases and J 5 bases; bases outside gene matches: 12. The germline gives CDR1 SGHNT, CDR2 YYREEE (reference sequence). For the CDR3, the DNA is TGTGCCAGCAGACCCTCCCCGGCGGGAGAGGAGACCCAGTACTTC. Translation: CASRPSPAGEETQYF.

The CDR3 nucleotides are TGTGCCAGCAGCCGCCTCATCCCTGGGGGCAACTCCGGGGAGCTGTTTTTT. Amino acids: CASSRLIPGGNSGELFF. The chain joins TRBV16 to TRBJ2-2; D possibly corresponds to TRBD1 (6 bases). The CDR3 has 17 residues. The germline V gene encodes CDR1 KGHSY and CDR2 FQNENV. Trimming cost V 4 bases and J 6 bases, with 21 bases left between them.